This TCR beta chain derives from a study of blood T cell repertoires in COVID-19 (TCRdb year 2020). For context, the study as a whole: ImmuneRACE Cohort 3 recovered participants were defined by two consecutive negative NP/OP PCR tests, healthcare professional clearance, or symptom resolution. Samples covering the acute and convalescent phases of COVID-19 were provided by collaborators in the United States, Italy and Spain. The prospective study material was composed of cDNA or gDNA derived from T cells, B-cell-depleted T cells, or PBMCs. Deeply sampled blood TCRbeta repertoires from subjects exposed to, actively infected with, or recovered from COVID-19 were included in the dataset. The repertoires were released in a freely available public database intended as a resource for research on the immune response to SARS-CoV-2. The samples were drawn from two sources: the first 160 participants of the ongoing ImmuneRACE study, and 1,254 subjects contributed by 6 global collaborators. Nearly every sample came with metadata listing a de-identified subject ID, COVID-19 status, age in years and sex. Where HLA class I and class II types were available, the types were taken from metadata supplied by the sample provider, not from assay-based typing.

Notes on this clone: Its antigen is currently not known. The input lacks base qualities; no much larger clone sits a single base away.

The germline V and J ends show losses of 6 bases and 4 bases respectively, and no gene match explains 9 bases of the junction. Looking up the germline V gene (reference sequence) yields CDR1 SGHNT and CDR2 YYREEE. From cysteine to phenylalanine, the CDR3 is 14 amino acids long. The only DNA kept is the CDR3, 42 bases in frame from the first base. Points the paper makes about the study in general: Clinical and demographic metadata were provided uncurated, with the amount varying by source and participant.

The immunoSEQ Assay, a bias-controlled multiplex PCR, was used to amplify TCRbeta CDR3 regions from genomic DNA. The original pipeline was this. Within the assay, amplification of reference gene primers was used to estimate how many nucleated cells each sample contained. To quantify the absolute abundance of each unique TCRbeta CDR3 rearrangement, sequence reads were collapsed and filtered. For each sample, productive Simpson clonality was calculated as the square root of Simpson's diversity index across productive rearrangements. TCRdb took this table from immuneACCESS and kept in-frame rearrangements with V and J called. Such tables lack part of the clones; where checked against another copy, unresolved V genes explain under half of the gap, and the rest is unexplained. For V, J and clone size, that table is used; D and trimming come from the DNA. A total of hundreds of thousands of clones appear in this sample, 88% of them only once. The ten largest clones add up to over 2% of the sample.

Enrolling through a virtual design, the prospective study's participants ranged in age from roughly 18 to 89 years and lived across 24 United States geographic areas. In the prospective study, participants were assigned to cohorts based on the clinical history participants reported in a screening survey and a study questionnaire. Mobile phlebotomists in the prospective study collected whole blood, serum and a nasopharyngeal or oropharyngeal swab from every participant. Additional blood draws and questionnaires over an approximately 2-month period could optionally be provided by prospective study participants. Before DNA extraction, prospective study blood samples were shipped either frozen or at room temperature.

The rearrangement combines TRBV5-4 with TRBJ1-2, with 7 central nucleotides matching TRBD1. The specimen sequenced was PBMCs or T cells enriched from blood (not recorded which). The clonotype was recovered from a woman aged 55 to 70 in a cohort exposed to, infected with or recovered from COVID-19 (not recorded which). The DNA sequence is TGTGCCAGCATCGGCGGACAGGCCCCCTATGGCTACACCTTC. Its product reads: CASIGGQAPYGYTF.